Presented here are 7 T cell receptor beta chains from one specimen sequenced in a study of breast tumors, draining lymph nodes, adjacent tissues. The lymph nodes were axillary draining lymph nodes from breast cancer patients. From the multiplex PCR reads, TCRdb called clonotypes with MiXCR, one entry per CDR3 protein. The table lists over 200,000 distinct CDR3 sequences, about 34% of them singletons, with 3% to 4.5% in the top ten. The sequencing sample was made of axillary lymph node tissue. Receptors originate from a female donor with breast cancer. Some clones in this sample may be carry-over from other donors' samples.

This clonotype has a count of ten or more. The chain's CDR3 is CASGGGGARQPQHF. CDR3 coding DNA: TGTGCCAGCGGTGGGGGGGGGGCCCGGCAGCCCCAGCATTTT. This rearrangement joins TRBV2 to TRBJ1-5, with D tentatively TRBD1 (6 bases). V lost 8 bases and J 7 bases, leaving 18 bases between the germline ends. Germline CDR1 SNHLY, CDR2 FYNNEI. The CDR3 is 14 residues long.

Ten or more counts support this clonotype. The J gene is TRBJ2-6, the V gene TRBV5-1; D not resolved. The V gene's germline CDR1 is SGHRS and CDR2 YFSETQ. V dropped 2 bases and J dropped 0 bases, with 12 bases sitting between them. The CDR3 is 17 residues long. The CDR3 region is CASSLPSTPSGANVLTF. The CDR3 coding sequence is TGCGCCAGCAGCTTACCCTCAACACCCTCTGGGGCCAACGTCCTGACTTTC.

This clonotype has ten or more counts. The chain has TRBV9 and TRBJ2-2; the D gene is possibly TRBD2 (5 bases). CDR3 size: 15 residues. From germline, CDR1 is SGDLS and CDR2 YYNGEE. With 0 bases removed from V and 5 bases from J, the gap between germline ends came to 11 bases. For the CDR3, the DNA is TGTGCCAGCAGCGTAGTGGCTAGCAGGACCGGGGAGCTGTTTTTT. Translation gives CASSVVASRTGELFF.

With respect to this clonotype: A junction boundary mismatches the germline segment, possibly from a read error. V is TRBV7-9 and J is TRBJ1-2; possible D gene TRBD1, 6 bases. This CDR3 has 18 amino acids. Germline values: CDR1 SEHNR, CDR2 FQNEAQ (reference sequence). CDR3 DNA: TGTGCCAGCAGCTCCCGGACTAGCGGGGGCAGCTCAGTACTTGGCTACGCCTTC. This sequence encodes CASSSRTSGGSSVLGYAF.

This clonotype appeared many times. This sequence joins TRBV12-3 or TRBV12-4 and TRBJ1-3; D is perhaps TRBD1 (5 bases). CDR3 size: 16 residues. Trimming removed 2 bases from V and 0 bases from J, with 11 bases in between. CDR3 region: CASSLRDSHSGNTIYF. CDR3 nucleotides: TGTGCCAGCAGTTTAAGGGACTCCCACTCTGGAAACACCATATATTTT.

This clonotype was seen many times. The chain carries TRBV29-1 and TRBJ1-2; D call uncertain. Trimming left V 3 bases short and J 6 bases short, with 8 bases between. There are 11 residues in the CDR3. Germline lookup yields CDR1 SQVTM and CDR2 ANQGSEA. In DNA form, the CDR3 reads TGCAGCGTTGAGGAGGTGAATGGCTACACCTTC. This codes for CSVEEVNGYTF.

This clonotype was counted many times. The chain combines TRBV9 with TRBJ2-1; 11 positions agree with TRBD2. The CDR3 is 15 amino acids. Looked up from germline, CDR1 is SGDLS and CDR2 is YYNGEE. J was trimmed by 8 bases and V by 4 bases; bases with no gene match: 8. Here the CDR3 reads CASSTTSGGWDEQFF. CDR3 bases: TGTGCCAGCAGCACTACTAGCGGGGGTTGGGATGAGCAGTTCTTC.